What follows is one TCR beta chain and its context. The antigen is unknown. This sample was included in a study of T cell responses to AZD1222 COVID-19 vaccine. At the level of the study: Pooled in the analysis were second doses at about 4 or about 12 weeks. The study's findings and limits: It was only after the peak T cell response that any repertoires were sampled. Regions 160-218 and 743-854 dominated among vaccine-associated CD4 TCRs spanning spike.

Trimming cost V 1 base and J 4 bases, with 10 bases left between them. Germline CDR1 SGHAT, CDR2 FQNNGV. CDR3 length: 14 residues. The assay was immunoSEQ multiplex PCR, and TCRdb's table has in-frame clones only and misses some. The sample yields over 150,000 clones, just over 90% seen once. The chain links TRBV11-2 to TRBJ2-5, with D maybe TRBD1 (5 bases). The source was peripheral blood, collected on day 0 of AZD1222 vaccination. This receptor was identified in an adult in good health. CDR3 coding DNA: TGTGCCAGCAGCTTAGGGCAGGGTAGAGAGACCCAGTACTTC. Protein: CASSLGQGRETQYF.